This T cell receptor (beta chain) was captured by sequencing in a study of shared clonotypes between healthy human individuals. The CDR3 extends over 13 amino acids. The germline CDR1 and CDR2 sequences are SNHLY and FYNNEI. Trimming pared 3 bases from V and 5 bases from J, leaving 10 bases between. Clones were sequenced by immunoSEQ multiplex PCR, and TCRdb holds only the in-frame ones, with some missing. The table lists approximately 1,000,000 clones, 60% to 80% of them singletons. In its sample, this clone was seen a few times. The TCR comes from a man aged 18 to 30 in good health. Some clones in this sample may be carry-over from other donors' samples. Sequencing input: memory CD4+ T cells from PBMCs. The subset is: CD45RA-negative fraction. This rearrangement joins TRBV2 to TRBJ2-5, with D perhaps assigned TRBD1 or TRBD2 (5 bases each). The CDR3 region is CASSDVGAETQYF. DNA for the CDR3: TGTGCCAGCAGTGACGTCGGGGCTGAGACCCAGTACTTC.